The entry below describes one TCR beta chain. Its antigen remains unidentified. Recipient blood drawn about 28 days pretransplant and days 30, 100, 180 after. This sample is drawn from a study of T cell clonotyping in hematopoietic cell transplantation. Findings of the study overall: At the given depth, recipient repertoires were over 95% de novo clonotypes. Recipient TCR diversity dropped after transplant; expanded clonotypes rose from day 30 to 180. Graft donor and pretransplant recipient Inverse Simpson Index values predicted broader posttransplant TCR diversity.

Data came from immunoSEQ multiplex PCR; TCRdb stores just in-frame clones and leaves some out. The sample has more than 6,500 clones; roughly 94% are singletons. Trimming took off 0 bases at V and 1 base at J, with 7 bases between the two ends. Per the germline V gene, CDR1 is SGHNT and CDR2 is YYREEE (reference sequence). The CDR3 is 14 residues long. The chain couples TRBV5-4 to TRBJ2-5; D remains unclear. The TCR originated in a male patient between 55 and 70 years old who had an allogeneic stem cell transplant from an unrelated donor, so T cells may come from the graft donor. Some clones in this sample may be carry-over from other donors' samples. This sample comprised peripheral blood mononuclear cells, obtained 30 days after allogeneic stem cell transplant. This CDR3 reads CASSLGRTQETQYF. As DNA, the CDR3 is TGTGCCAGCAGCTTGGGGCGGACCCAAGAGACCCAGTACTTC.